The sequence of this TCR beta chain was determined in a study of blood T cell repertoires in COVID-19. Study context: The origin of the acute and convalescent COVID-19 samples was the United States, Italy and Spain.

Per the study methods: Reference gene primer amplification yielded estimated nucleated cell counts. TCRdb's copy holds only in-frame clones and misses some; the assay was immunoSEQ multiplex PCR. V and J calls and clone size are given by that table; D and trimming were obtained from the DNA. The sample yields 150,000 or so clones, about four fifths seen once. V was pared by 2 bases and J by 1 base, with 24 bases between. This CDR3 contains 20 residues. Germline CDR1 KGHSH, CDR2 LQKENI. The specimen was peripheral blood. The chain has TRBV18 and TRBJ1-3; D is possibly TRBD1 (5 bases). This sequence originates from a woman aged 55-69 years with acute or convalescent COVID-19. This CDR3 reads CASSPVAKVLLGQSGNTIYF. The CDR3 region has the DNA TGTGCCAGCTCACCAGTTGCGAAGGTCCTCCTCGGACAATCTGGAAACACCATATATTTT.